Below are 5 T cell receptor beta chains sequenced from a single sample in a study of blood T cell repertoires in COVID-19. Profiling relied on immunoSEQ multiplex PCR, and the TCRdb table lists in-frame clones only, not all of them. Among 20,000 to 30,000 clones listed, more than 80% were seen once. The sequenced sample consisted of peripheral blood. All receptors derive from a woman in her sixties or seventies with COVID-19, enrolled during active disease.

In DNA, the CDR3 is TGTGCCAGCAGTTCCTCCCCGGGGACAGGCGAGCAGTACGTC. Translating it yields CASSSSPGTGEQYV. The J gene is TRBJ2-7, the V gene TRBV6-2 or TRBV6-3; 8 bases line up with TRBD1. The junction had 8 bases not matched to a gene; V was cut back by 4 bases and J by 6 bases. In germline, CDR1 is MNHEY, CDR2 SVGEGT. The CDR3 extends over 14 amino acids.

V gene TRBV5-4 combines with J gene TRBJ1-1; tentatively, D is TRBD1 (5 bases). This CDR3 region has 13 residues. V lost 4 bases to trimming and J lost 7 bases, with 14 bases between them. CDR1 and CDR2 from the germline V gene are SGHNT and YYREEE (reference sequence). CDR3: CASSKARTGEAFF. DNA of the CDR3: TGTGCCAGCAGCAAGGCACGAACAGGTGAAGCTTTCTTT.

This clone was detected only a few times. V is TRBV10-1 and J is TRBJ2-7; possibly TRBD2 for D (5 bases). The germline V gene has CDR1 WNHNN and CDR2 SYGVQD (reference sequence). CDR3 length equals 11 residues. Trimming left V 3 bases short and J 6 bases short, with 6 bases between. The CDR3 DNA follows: TGCGCCAGCAGTGACGGACTCGAGCAGTACGTC. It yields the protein CASSDGLEQYV.

Written as DNA, the CDR3 is TGTGCCAGCAGCTCAGTCGGGAGGAGCAATGAGCAGTTCTTC. Translating it yields CASSSVGRSNEQFF. The chain employs TRBV11-2 and TRBJ2-1; 7 nucleotides match TRBD2. The CDR3 is 14 residues long. Germline V gene sequence: CDR1 SGHAT, CDR2 FQNNGV. The J segment lost 6 bases and the V segment lost 4 bases, leaving 6 bases of the junction unmatched.

CDR3 sequence reads: CSVEKRSSYNEQFF. The CDR3 DNA follows: TGCAGCGTTGAGAAGCGGAGCTCCTACAATGAGCAGTTCTTC. This chain uses TRBV29-1 with TRBJ2-1; a possible D gene is TRBD2 (5 bases). The V and J ends lost 3 bases and 0 bases respectively, with 9 bases between them. This CDR3 region has 14 residues. The V gene's germline CDR1 is SQVTM and CDR2 ANQGSEA.